This T cell receptor beta chain was sequenced in a study of cytomegalovirus exposure and HLA in healthy donors (dated by TCRdb to about 2017). Background on the whole study: According to a later analysis, one platform produced both the approximately 110 validation repertoires and the 730 or so repertoires of the first cohort. High-throughput TCR immunosequencing, statistical association of individual TCRs with disease status, and machine learning were combined to predict cytomegalovirus infection status. The study was designed to test whether signatures of past pathogen exposure could be identified by cataloging public T cell receptors. Along with the 666-subject first cohort, a separate validation cohort of some 130 different subjects was used.

Concerning this clone itself: This clone's antigen is unknown. Per-nucleotide qualities are absent, and no much larger clonotype sits a single base away.

Donors formed part of the validation cohort, which comprised about 130 subjects and was distinct from the first cohort of 690 or so subjects. Trimming accounts for 6 bases at V and 2 bases at J, while the number of junction bases matched to no gene is 8. Reading from cysteine to phenylalanine, the CDR3 counts 16 amino acids. The retained sequence is limited to the CDR3, 48 bases, with the frame set at the first base. CDR1 and CDR2 are read off the germline V gene (reference sequence) as MNHEY and SMNVEV. The library came from the immunoSEQ multiplex PCR assay. In the paper's pipeline: A statistical classification framework was built to diagnose cytomegalovirus status from the catalog of TCR beta chain sequences. Held by TCRdb, this immuneACCESS table contains in-frame sequences only and omits some clones. Under half of the omission traces to an unresolved V gene where checked; the cause of the rest is unknown. V, J and clone size derive from that table, while D and trimming were established from the DNA sequence. In all, the sample holds some 340,000 clones, and about nine tenths of those were seen once. Of the sample, about 1.2% is held by the ten largest clones.

The research as a whole found: All 120 or so repertoires were used to score co-occurrence in the validation cohort in a later analysis, because that analysis had no HLA typing for the cohort. In a later analysis, TCRs clustered in the first cohort were found to also tend to co-occur in the 100 to 150 validation repertoires, with around 94% of cluster scores above 0. The study gave a list of 150 to 200 TCR beta chains associated with cytomegalovirus. According to the authors, the approach could potentially be generalized to other disease states and immunological phenotypes. Most TCR sequences were observed very rarely across donors, whereas some public TCRs were present in many individuals. In vitro tests confirmed that a few of the cytomegalovirus-associated TCR beta chains recognize cytomegalovirus antigens. In both the original and validation cohorts, the classifier was reported to diagnose cytomegalovirus status with high specificity and sensitivity.

This TCR was recovered from a woman aged 25 to 39 in good health and CMV-seropositive. The sample comprised PBMCs. The chain uses TRBV27 and TRBJ2-3; 10 of the junction bases match TRBD1. CDR3 sequence: CASRDPGQGFTDTQYF. The bases read TGTGCCAGCAGAGACCCGGGACAGGGGTTCACAGATACGCAGTATTTT.